These 21 T cell receptor beta chains came from one sample sequenced in a study of T cells in Graves' hyperthyroidism and ophthalmopathy. The CDR3 regions of TCR beta were amplified from RNA transcripts. TCR CDR3 regions were first amplified by RT-PCR with HTBI primers. TCRdb re-analysed the multiplex PCR reads in MiXCR, keeping a single row per CDR3 protein. The sample consists of more than 500,000 distinct CDR3 sequences, about 14% of them appearing once. Sequenced material: blood. The source is a woman aged 40 to 50 with Graves' ophthalmopathy.

The V and J genes are TRBV24-1 and TRBJ1-1; D not certain. CDR1 KGHDR and CDR2 SFDVKD come from the germline V gene. There are 13 residues in the CDR3. Trimming left V 5 bases short and J 5 bases short, with 11 bases between. CDR3 sequence reads: CATSGSGYTEAFF. The CDR3 DNA reads TGTGCCACCAGTGGTTCCGGGTATACTGAAGCTTTCTTT.

This clonotype occurred many times. V gene TRBV27 combines with J gene TRBJ2-7, with TRBD2 matching over 10 bases. Germline values: CDR1 MNHEY, CDR2 SMNVEV (reference sequence). Trimming at V came to 2 bases and at J to 4 bases, leaving 11 bases not matched to a gene. CDR3 length equals 17 residues. The CDR3 is CASSLVSSGREGYEQYF. DNA of the CDR3: TGTGCCAGCAGTTTAGTGTCTAGCGGGAGAGAGGGGTACGAGCAGTACTTC.

This clonotype is a singleton in its sample. The rearrangement links TRBV28 to TRBJ1-3; D call uncertain. Germline CDR1 and CDR2: MDHEN and SYDVKM. The CDR3 sequence is 15 residues long. V lost 4 bases to trimming and J lost 0 bases, with 10 bases between them. CDR3 bases: TGTGCCAGCAGTTCAAGACCGGCCTCTGGAAACACCATATATTTT. Encoded protein: CASSSRPASGNTIYF.

There are many counts of this clonotype. The chain couples TRBV2 to TRBJ2-4; D gene ambiguous. The CDR3 totals 14 residues. Germline V lookup: CDR1 SNHLY, CDR2 FYNNEI. Trimming cost V 1 base and J 1 base, with 5 bases left between them. The CDR3 nucleotides are TGTGCCAGCAGTGAAGTGGAGGCCAAAAACATTCAGTACTTC. Encoded protein: CASSEVEAKNIQYF.

This clonotype was counted at least ten times. The chain combines TRBV6-1 with TRBJ2-7, with D perhaps TRBD2 (6 bases). Germline CDR1 reads MNHNS; CDR2 reads SASEGT. This CDR3 spans 16 amino acids. Trimming left V 6 bases short and J 2 bases short, with 20 bases between. The CDR3 DNA is TGTGCCAGCAGCAAGTTCGGGGGTCTACGCACCTACGAGCAGTACTTC. The encoded protein is CASSKFGGLRTYEQYF.

This clonotype was recorded many times. The rearrangement links TRBV27 to TRBJ1-3; 7 bases agree with TRBD1. V gave up 3 bases and J gave up 0 bases; unmatched junction bases: 23. Germline loops: CDR1 MNHEY, CDR2 SMNVEV (reference sequence). CDR3 size: 22 residues. For the CDR3, the DNA is TGTGCCAGCAGTTTCCTATTGGGACAGTTGCCTCATGCTGGTAGCTCTGGAAACACCATATATTTT. Its protein is CASSFLLGQLPHAGSSGNTIYF.

The V and J genes are TRBV28 and TRBJ1-6, with a possible D match to TRBD1 (5 bases). V gave up 7 bases and J gave up 5 bases, with 9 bases separating them. The CDR3 extends over 13 amino acids. Per the germline V gene, CDR1 is MDHEN and CDR2 is SYDVKM. The CDR3 bases are TGTGCCAGCACGACAGTTCATAATTCACCCCTCCACTTT. Protein: CASTTVHNSPLHF.

The chain joins TRBV6-2 or TRBV6-3 to TRBJ2-7; D gene ambiguous. The length of the CDR3 is 12 residues. V was cut by 5 bases and J by 2 bases, with 7 bases left in between. Germline V lookup: CDR1 MNHEY, CDR2 SVGEGT. CDR3 in amino acids: CASSISAYEQYF. As DNA, the CDR3 is TGTGCCAGCAGTATCTCAGCCTACGAGCAGTACTTC.

This chain connects TRBV12-3 or TRBV12-4 to TRBJ1-1; D gene ambiguous. The CDR3 length is 12 residues. Trimming left V 5 bases short and J 9 bases short, with 13 bases between. The CDR3 DNA reads TGTGCCAGCAGTCCCGGACTCGAACAAGCTTTCTTT. Translating it yields CASSPGLEQAFF.

This clonotype appeared a few times. The V call is TRBV29-1, the J call TRBJ2-7; TRBD1 matches 7 bases. The CDR3 is made up of 11 amino acids. J lost 1 base, V lost 7 bases, and 1 base had no gene match. Germline CDR1 is SQVTM and CDR2 is ANQGSEA. The CDR3 sequence is CSGGQSYEQYF. Written as DNA, the CDR3 is TGCAGCGGGGGACAGTCCTACGAGCAGTACTTC.

In its sample, this clonotype was seen many times. The J gene is TRBJ2-7, the V gene TRBV12-5; D remains ambiguous. The V gene lost 2 bases and the J gene lost 2 bases, with 7 bases spanning the gap. This CDR3 has 13 amino acids. The germline gives CDR1 LGHNT, CDR2 FRNRAP. CDR3 nucleotide sequence: TGTGCTAGTGGTTTGATAGGGACCTACGAGCAGTACTTC. It is translated as CASGLIGTYEQYF. The full variable domain, completed using reference TRBV12-5 and TRBJ2-7, is DARVTQTPRHKVTEMGQEVTMRCQPILGHNTVFWYRQTMMQGLELLAYFRNRAPLDDSGMPKDRFSAEMPDATLATLKIQPSEPRDSAVYFCASGLIGTYEQYFGPGTRLTVT.

This clonotype was observed many times. The gene calls are TRBV15 and TRBJ2-6; 8 bases are a match to TRBD1. The germline gives CDR1 LNHNV, CDR2 YYDKDF (reference sequence). CDR3 size: 15 residues. V gave up 5 bases and J gave up 2 bases; unmatched junction bases: 2. The CDR3 spells CATSPGGAGANVLTF. The CDR3 coding sequence is TGTGCCACCAGCCCAGGGGGCGCTGGGGCCAACGTCCTGACTTTC.

This clonotype has a single count. The V call is TRBV12-3 or TRBV12-4, the J call TRBJ2-7; a possible D gene is TRBD2 (5 bases). V dropped 4 bases and J dropped 6 bases, with 13 bases sitting between them. This CDR3 region has 13 residues. CDR3: CASSWEPYGEQYF. CDR3 in DNA: TGTGCCAGCAGTTGGGAGCCCTACGGCGAGCAGTACTTC.

This clonotype was counted only a few times. The rearrangement links TRBV30 to TRBJ2-6, with D possibly TRBD2 on 5 matching bases. V was trimmed by 3 bases and J by 0 bases, leaving 15 bases between them. This CDR3 has 17 amino acids. Germline CDR1 reads GTSNPN; CDR2 reads SVGIG (reference sequence). CDR3 nucleotides: TGTGCCTGGAGCTCCGGGAAAATCAACTCTGGGGCCAACGTCCTGACTTTC. This gives the protein CAWSSGKINSGANVLTF.

The table lists this clonotype with many counts. The V call is TRBV28, the J call TRBJ1-1, with a weak D call TRBD1 (6 bases). From germline, CDR1 is MDHEN and CDR2 SYDVKM. The V and J ends lost 8 bases and 2 bases respectively, with 12 bases between them. The CDR3 extends over 13 amino acids. CDR3 in DNA: TGTGCCAGCGGGGACACCATCAACACTGAAGCTTTCTTT. It is translated as CASGDTINTEAFF.

This chain joins TRBV12-3 or TRBV12-4 and TRBJ1-2; 9 nucleotides match TRBD1. The ends lost 8 bases at V and 10 bases at J; junction bases unmatched: 8. The CDR3 extends over 12 amino acids. The DNA for the CDR3 is TGTGCCAGCGGCGGGACAGGGATTTCCTACACCTTC. Translation: CASGGTGISYTF.

The chain combines TRBV27 with TRBJ1-2; D is possibly TRBD1 (6 bases). V gave up 6 bases and J gave up 7 bases, with 12 bases separating them. Germline values: CDR1 MNHEY, CDR2 SMNVEV (reference sequence). The CDR3 spans 12 residues. The CDR3 reads CASRGQGSGYTF. The CDR3 nucleotides are TGTGCCAGCAGAGGGCAGGGGAGTGGCTACACCTTC.

This clonotype came up many times. The chain joins TRBV6-1 to TRBJ1-1, with TRBD1 as a possible D gene (6 bases). Trimming removed 6 bases from V and 5 bases from J, with 16 bases in between. This CDR3 is 14 amino acids long. In germline, CDR1 is MNHNS, CDR2 SASEGT. The CDR3 nucleotides read TGTGCCAGCAGGGTCTTTATGGGGGCGACTGAAGCTTTCTTT. Its protein product is CASRVFMGATEAFF.

The J gene is TRBJ1-2, the V gene TRBV6-5; D uncertain. From germline, CDR1 is MNHEY and CDR2 SVGAGI. This CDR3 is built from 13 residues. The V end lost 4 bases, the J end lost 3 bases, and 9 bases lay between the germline ends. CDR3 nucleotides: TGTGCCAGCAGTTCCCCGGGGTACTATGGCTACACCTTC. This gives the protein CASSSPGYYGYTF.

The chain links TRBV7-2 to TRBJ2-2; 7 nucleotides agree with TRBD2. In germline, CDR1 is SGHTA, CDR2 FQGNSA. Trimming took 6 bases from V and 6 from J; bases not matched to a gene: 10. The CDR3 is made up of 15 amino acids. This CDR3 reads CASRRAGRESGELFF. The DNA of the CDR3 is TGTGCCAGCAGGCGGGCCGGGCGGGAGTCCGGGGAGCTGTTTTTT.

In this sample, this clonotype turned up many times. V is TRBV7-8 and J is TRBJ1-3; 7 bases match TRBD1. Trimming cost V 5 bases and J 5 bases; bases outside gene matches: 6. The CDR3 contains 14 residues. The germline V gene has CDR1 SGHVS and CDR2 FQNEAQ. The chain's CDR3 is CASSRTGDRNTIYF. CDR3 coding DNA: TGTGCCAGCAGCCGTACAGGGGATAGAAACACCATATATTTT.